This T cell receptor beta chain was retrieved from a study of blood T cell repertoires in COVID-19. The method was immunoSEQ multiplex PCR; TCRdb's version includes in-frame clones alone and lacks a portion of them. The table has fewer than 500,000 clones, 70% to 90% seen once. Participant reports of clinical history set cohort assignment. The sequence was obtained from a man aged 25 to 45 who had recovered from COVID-19. Input material: PBMCs or T cells enriched from blood (not recorded which).

The CDR3 loop reads CASSSQDRGAGELFF. Written as DNA, the CDR3 is TGCGCCAGCAGCTCTCAAGACAGGGGCGCCGGGGAGCTGTTTTTT. The chain carries TRBV5-1 and TRBJ2-2; 8 positions match TRBD1. Trimming took 3 bases from V and 6 from J; bases not matched to a gene: 7. Germline V CDR1 and CDR2: SGHRS, YFSETQ. CDR3 length equals 15 residues.